This is a list of T cell receptor beta chains from one sample in a study of blood T cell repertoires in COVID-19. Sequencing used immunoSEQ multiplex PCR; TCRdb keeps in-frame clones, though not all of them. The sample holds just under 60,000 clones, 80% to 85% seen once. The specimen was peripheral blood. All receptors derive from a man older than 75 with COVID-19, enrolled during active disease. Each CDR3 is given with its conserved first and last residue. Fields, in order: V gene, clone size, CDR3 protein. The listing skips clone size in some rows; elsewhere it reads once, few, many or a size class.

>TRBV30|.
CAWNRDRRDYGYTF
>TRBV18|.
CASSPRGTGRSYEQYF
>TRBV28|.
CASTSFTGWTDTQYF
>TRBV7-8|.
CASSTRQGAGEQFF
>TRBV7-2|.
CASNLQGTGANVLTF
>TRBV5-1|once
CASSLTSGPNNEQFF
>TRBV5-8|.
CASSGQGQNQPQHF
>TRBV4-3|.
CASSQDRWDTGSYEQYF
>TRBV19|.
CASSIDRTGLHNEQFF
>TRBV9|.
CASSGAGLSSGNTIYF
>TRBV5-6|.
CASSWGTAGYTF
>TRBV29-1|.
CSVEKGFNTEAFF
>TRBV7-2|.
CASSTQLNTEAFF
>TRBV19|few
CASSSPGGVNQPQHF
>TRBV4-3|.
CASSQDWENSYNSPLHF
>TRBV3-1/TRBV3-2|.
CASSQAGTGSEKLFF
>TRBV4-3|.
CASSQSLDRGGIQYF
>TRBV15|.
CATSRDPGLAGGGDEQFF
>TRBV28|.
CASSLGDRVVTEAFF
>TRBV6-5|.
CASQTGQGYGYTF
>TRBV19|few
CASSIRSTEAFF
>TRBV20-1|.
CSARGPYEQYF
>TRBV11-2|few
CASSLGTGYGYTF
>TRBV18|.
CASSPPRSDYTGELFF
>TRBV9|.
CASSGGPREKLFF
>TRBV5-5|.
CASSPTGTGTYEQFF
>TRBV2|once
CASSTTPGTGEGYTF
>TRBV15|.
CATSRGGQGDYEQYF
>TRBV7-9|.
CASSLRGGATGELFF
>TRBV21-1|.
CASSEGRGGENTGELFF
>TRBV7-6|few
CASSSTGSATNEKLFF
>TRBV2|.
CASRIDTGELFF
>TRBV10-1|.
CASSEGPGLILGGELFF
>TRBV4-2|.
CASSHATGSYGYTF
>TRBV25-1|.
CASSDTPPGVIDYGYTF
>TRBV7-9|.
CASSLPRLGQGIYEQYF
>TRBV7-9|.
CASSNRDRGLSEQFF
>TRBV9|.
CASSVDLAGGTGELFF
>TRBV11-2|.
CASSLNGLGFVDEQFF
>TRBV5-1|.
CASSMDPSGATEAFF
>TRBV5-4|.
CASSLDWGRDAFF